Shown below are 12 T cell receptor beta chains from a single sample sequenced in a study of technical replicates of blood from a handful of donors. Only in-frame clones appear in the TCRdb table, and some are missing; sequencing was by immunoSEQ multiplex PCR. The table includes 13,000 to 15,000 clones, approximately 84% detected once. Sequenced sample: PBMCs. Receptor source: a human donor in good health.

This rearrangement joins TRBV12-2 to TRBJ1-4; the table's D gene call, TRBD1, was not cross checked with the DNA. TRBV12-2 is termed a pseudogene. The CDR3 loop spans 19 amino acids. The CDR3 reads CASRPPGQAPLAYHEKLFF. Written as DNA, the CDR3 is TGTGCAAGTCGCCCCCCGGGACAGGCCCCCCTAGCTTACCATGAAAAACTGTTTTTT.

This clone has just one count. The rearrangement uses TRBV5-1 and TRBJ1-1; tentatively, D is TRBD1 (6 bases). The CDR3 is made up of 14 amino acids. V was cut by 4 bases and J by 1 base, with 11 bases left in between. Per the germline V gene, CDR1 is SGHRS and CDR2 is YFSETQ. The CDR3 reads CASSLDSQNTEAFF. The CDR3 nucleotides read TGCGCCAGCAGCCTGGACAGCCAGAACACTGAAGCTTTCTTT.

The V call is TRBV28, the J call TRBJ2-3; perhaps TRBD2 as D (6 bases). Trimming left V 3 bases short and J 0 bases short, with 13 bases between. The V gene's germline CDR1 is MDHEN and CDR2 SYDVKM. The CDR3 has 16 residues. The CDR3 nucleotides read TGTGCCAGCAGTTTCCGGCTTAGCGGAAGCACAGATACGCAGTATTTT. Its protein is CASSFRLSGSTDTQYF.

This clone came up a few times. The V and J genes are TRBV6-5 and TRBJ1-5; maybe TRBD1 (6 bases). Trimming took off 4 bases at V and 2 bases at J, with 15 bases between the two ends. Germline V lookup: CDR1 MNHEY, CDR2 SVGAGI. The CDR3 length is 16 residues. The CDR3 loop is CASSLQGAGGNQPQHF. In DNA form, the CDR3 reads TGTGCCAGCAGTTTACAGGGTGCCGGGGGCAATCAGCCCCAGCATTTT.

In regard to this clone: The junction departs from germline at one end; a sequencing error may be responsible. The chain uses TRBV6-1 and TRBJ2-1; TRBD2 aligns across 14 bases. CDR3 size: 17 residues. Germline assignment: CDR1 MNHNS and CDR2 SASEGT. CDR3 residues: CASREEGLAGGYNEQFF. The CDR3 DNA sequence: TGTGCCAGCAGAGAAGAAGGACTAGCGGGAGGTTACAATGAGCAGTTCTTC.

A few counts support this clone. The gene calls are TRBV4-2 and TRBJ1-3; D ambiguous. The CDR3 runs to 20 residues. Germline V CDR1 and CDR2: LGHNA, YNFKEQ. Trimming pared 3 bases from V and 2 bases from J, leaving 26 bases between. As DNA, the CDR3 is TGTGCCAGCAGCCAGACCCGAGGTCGAGGTCCGCTTACGGCTGGAAACACCATATATTTT. Translating it yields CASSQTRGRGPLTAGNTIYF.

The J gene is TRBJ1-2, the V gene TRBV29-1; D possibly corresponds to TRBD1 (5 bases). The CDR3 is 12 amino acids. Deletions cut 1 base from V and 4 bases from J, with 7 bases between. The V gene's germline CDR1 is SQVTM and CDR2 ANQGSEA. The CDR3 DNA reads TGCAGCGTTGAAGGGGGCGGCTATGGCTACACCTTC. Its translation is CSVEGGGYGYTF.

The chain uses TRBV6-5 and TRBJ2-5; possible D gene TRBD1, 6 bases. The J call may be incorrect, as the DNA end agrees better with TRBJ2-7. CDR3 length: 13 amino acids. Germline CDR1 MNHEY, CDR2 SVGAGI. The CDR3 DNA reads as TGTGCCAGCAGCAGGGACAAAAGGTACGAGCAGTACTTC. Encoded protein: CASSRDKRYEQYF.

A single count supports this clone. This chain uses TRBV6-5 with TRBJ1-2, with TRBD1 matching over 7 bases. This CDR3 is 14 amino acids long. CDR1 is MNHEY and CDR2 is SVGAGI in the germline V gene. Trimming cost V 10 bases and J 5 bases; bases outside gene matches: 13. The CDR3 loop is CATVKTGRGYGYTF. The CDR3 coding sequence is TGTGCCACCGTAAAAACGGGCAGGGGGTATGGCTACACCTTC.

This clone was observed a single time. This chain connects TRBV27 to TRBJ2-7; possible D gene TRBD1, 6 bases. The CDR3 contains 15 residues. Trimming stripped 2 bases from V and 5 bases from J, with 16 bases between. Per germline, CDR1 MNHEY and CDR2 SMNVEV (reference sequence). This chain's CDR3 is CASSLGVKGVDEQYF. The CDR3 DNA reads as TGTGCCAGCAGTTTAGGGGTGAAGGGGGTGGACGAGCAGTACTTC.

This clone was seen more than once but under ten times. V usage is TRBV28 and J usage is TRBJ2-1, with 11 bases aligning to TRBD2. This CDR3 has 16 residues. The junction had 7 bases not matched to a gene; V was cut back by 2 bases and J by 7 bases. Germline V gives CDR1 MDHEN, CDR2 SYDVKM. CDR3 sequence reads: CASSLVSSGRWNEQFF. DNA for the CDR3: TGTGCCAGCAGTTTAGTCTCTAGCGGGAGGTGGAATGAGCAGTTCTTC.

The sample holds a few counts of this clone. The V and J genes are TRBV19 and TRBJ1-5; D may be TRBD1 (6 bases). Germline V gives CDR1 LNHDA, CDR2 SQIVND (reference sequence). The CDR3 length is 17 residues. Trimming pared 1 base from V and 4 bases from J, leaving 17 bases between. CDR3 sequence reads: CASSIGYEQGRNQPQHF. For the CDR3, the DNA is TGTGCCAGTAGTATAGGTTATGAACAGGGCAGAAATCAGCCCCAGCATTTT.